The 12 T cell receptor beta chains presented below share a single source sample, sequenced in a study of blood T cells in healthy people across ages. A second PCR, run for about 7 to 11 cycles, used a sample-barcoded 5' primer plus a J-beta primer mix. TCRdb re-called the 5' RACE reads through MiXCR, storing one row per CDR3 protein. The sample includes 650,000 or so distinct CDR3 sequences, around 52% seen only once; the top ten take roughly 14%. The sequenced material came from blood. These receptors were collected from a woman over 75 in good health.

This clonotype has ten or more counts. The gene calls are TRBV5-1 and TRBJ2-1; TRBD2 is a possible D gene (5 bases). The ends were cut back, 4 bases at V and 3 bases at J, with 11 bases in the middle. The germline V gene has CDR1 SGHRS and CDR2 YFSETQ. The CDR3 length is 14 residues. As DNA, the CDR3 is TGCGCCAGCAGCCCTCAAGGAGGCTACAATGAGCAGTTCTTC. Amino acids: CASSPQGGYNEQFF. Supplemented by reference TRBV5-1 and TRBJ2-1, the full variable domain reads KAGVTQTPRYLIKTRGQQVTLSCSPISGHRSVSWYQQTPGQGLQFLFEYFSETQRNKGNFPGRFSGRQFSNSRSEMNVSTLELGDSALYLCASSPQGGYNEQFFGPGTRLTVL.

The chain couples TRBV20-1 to TRBJ1-1; 7 bases match TRBD1. The CDR3 length is 14 residues. CDR1 and CDR2 (germline): DFQATT, SNEGSKA (reference sequence). V shed 6 bases and J 0 bases; nucleotides not matched to a gene: 7. CDR3 nucleotides: TGCAGTGCGGCGGGACAGCTTATGAACACTGAAGCTTTCTTT. As protein: CSAAGQLMNTEAFF.

This clonotype was seen a single time. The chain carries TRBV5-6 and TRBJ2-7; 7 nucleotides agree with TRBD1. Germline V lookup: CDR1 SGHDT, CDR2 YYEEEE. J gave up 6 bases and V 4 bases, and 4 bases lay outside the gene matches. CDR3 length: 12 amino acids. The CDR3 sequence: CASSLQGCEQYF. CDR3 nucleotide sequence: TGTGCCAGCAGCCTACAGGGGTGCGAGCAGTACTTC.

V is TRBV6-5 and J is TRBJ2-1; D remains unclear. Germline V CDR1 and CDR2: MNHEY, SVGAGI. V lost 0 bases and J lost 4, with 7 bases in between. This CDR3 contains 14 residues. This CDR3 is CASSYSPAYNEQFF. The DNA for the CDR3 is TGTGCCAGCAGTTACTCACCAGCATACAATGAGCAGTTCTTC.

This clonotype was seen ten or more times. The chain couples TRBV12-3 or TRBV12-4 to TRBJ1-1; 7 nucleotides align to TRBD1. The CDR3 contains 14 residues. V shed 6 bases, J shed 6 bases, and the junction held 10 bases outside the gene matches. The CDR3 spells CASRRVDRDAEAFF. CDR3 nucleotide sequence: TGTGCCAGCAGGCGGGTCGACAGGGATGCTGAAGCTTTCTTT.

In its sample, this clonotype was seen many times. A junction boundary mismatches the germline segment, possibly from a read error. The rearrangement joins TRBV5-1 to TRBJ1-1; D is perhaps TRBD1 (5 bases). The CDR3 runs to 13 residues. Germline assignment: CDR1 SGHRS and CDR2 YFSETQ. CDR3 amino acids: CASSLGVNTEAFF. CDR3 in DNA: TGTGCCAGCAGTTTAGGGGTGAACACTGAAGCTTTCTTT.

This clonotype was detected only once. The V and J genes are TRBV7-2 and TRBJ2-1; 14 nucleotides agree with TRBD2. Unmatched junction bases numbered 10, after V lost 5 bases and J lost 4 bases. The CDR3 has 18 amino acids. CDR1 is SGHTA, CDR2 FQGNSA, per germline. This CDR3 reads CASSPRGLAGANYNEQFF. CDR3 nucleotide sequence: TGTGCCAGCAGCCCGAGGGGACTAGCGGGGGCCAATTACAATGAGCAGTTCTTC.

J is TRBJ2-1 and V is TRBV11-1; 11 bases match TRBD2. The V and J ends lost 4 bases and 3 bases, in that order; junction bases with no gene match: 23. The CDR3 runs to 22 residues. Per germline, CDR1 SGHAT and CDR2 FQDESV (reference sequence). DNA for the CDR3: TGTGCCAGCAGCTCGCACTCCAAACCCATAGCGGGAGGGCCAGTCGGCTACAATGAGCAGTTCTTC. It translates to CASSSHSKPIAGGPVGYNEQFF.

This clonotype has a handful of counts. A much bigger clone sits one base away, suggesting this may be a read error. The chain links TRBV24-1 to TRBJ2-5; 7 positions agree with TRBD2. Trimming cost V 7 bases and J 4 bases; bases outside gene matches: 8. The CDR3 loop spans 14 amino acids. Germline CDR1 reads KGHDR; CDR2 reads SFDVKD. CDR3 in amino acids: CATREAGKPETQYF. CDR3 coding DNA: TGTGCCACCAGGGAAGCGGGGAAACCAGAGACCCAGTACTTC.

The chain recombines TRBV10-3 with TRBJ2-5; D gene ambiguous. Trimming pared 2 bases from V and 11 bases from J, leaving 9 bases between. CDR3 size: 11 residues. Germline-derived CDR1 and CDR2 are ENHRY and SYGVKD. CDR3: CAISELNEQYF. In nucleotides, the CDR3 is TGTGCCATCAGTGAGCTGAATGAGCAGTACTTC.

This clonotype has a handful of counts. This chain links TRBV20-1 with TRBJ1-2; the match to TRBD1 covers 9 bases. Germline V CDR1 and CDR2: DFQATT, SNEGSKA (reference sequence). V lost 0 bases, J lost 2 bases, and 4 bases stayed unmatched. The CDR3 contains 15 residues. The DNA for the CDR3 is TGCAGTGCTAGAGATCTTGGACAGGGGAACTATGGCTACACCTTC. Protein sequence: CSARDLGQGNYGYTF.

This chain joins TRBV6-1 and TRBJ2-4, with TRBD2 matching 8 bases. The ends lost 1 base at V and 6 bases at J; junction bases unmatched: 5. CDR3 size: 15 residues. Germline CDR1 is MNHNS and CDR2 is SASEGT. The CDR3 region is CASSEERGSLNIQYF. CDR3 coding DNA: TGTGCCAGCAGTGAAGAGCGGGGGTCCTTAAACATTCAGTACTTC.